The sequence of this TCR beta chain was determined in a study of response to subunit inactivated influenza vaccine. Overall study findings and caveats: Only a handful of new T cells, the authors suggested, are recruited with each seasonal influenza vaccination.

Each CDR3 protein gets one entry after TCRdb re-called the RT-PCR reads with MiXCR. The sample lists some 480,000 distinct CDR3 sequences, roughly 9.8% occurring once. This clonotype was recorded at least ten times. Its target is not known. The J segment lost 3 bases and the V segment lost 3 bases, leaving 2 bases of the junction unmatched. CDR3 length: 14 amino acids. Germline V CDR1 and CDR2: KGHSH, LQKENI. The chain links TRBV18 to TRBJ2-7, with 10 bases lining up with TRBD2. Sequenced material: PBMCs from blood, taken about 40 days after vaccination. This clonotype originated in a man between 45 and 60 years old who received an inactivated influenza vaccine. The CDR3: CASSPSSGSYEQYF. The CDR3 nucleotides read TGTGCCAGCTCACCGTCTAGCGGGAGCTACGAGCAGTACTTC.